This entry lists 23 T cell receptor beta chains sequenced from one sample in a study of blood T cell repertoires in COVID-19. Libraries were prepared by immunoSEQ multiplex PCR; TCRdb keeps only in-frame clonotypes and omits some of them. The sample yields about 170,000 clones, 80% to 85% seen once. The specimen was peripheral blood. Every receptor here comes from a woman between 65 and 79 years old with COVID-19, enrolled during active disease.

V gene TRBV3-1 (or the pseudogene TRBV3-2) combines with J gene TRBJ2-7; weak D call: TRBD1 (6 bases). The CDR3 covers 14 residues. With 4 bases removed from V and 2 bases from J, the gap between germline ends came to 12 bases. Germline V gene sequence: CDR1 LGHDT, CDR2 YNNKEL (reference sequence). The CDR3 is CASSLSTGAYEQYF. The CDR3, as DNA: TGTGCCAGCAGCCTCTCGACAGGCGCCTACGAGCAGTACTTC.

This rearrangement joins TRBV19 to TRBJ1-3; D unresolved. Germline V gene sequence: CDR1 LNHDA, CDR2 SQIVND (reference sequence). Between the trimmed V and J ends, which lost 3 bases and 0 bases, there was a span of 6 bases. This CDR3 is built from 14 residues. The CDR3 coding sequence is TGTGCCAGTAGTATTCTCAGCTCTGGAAACACCATATATTTT. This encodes CASSILSSGNTIYF.

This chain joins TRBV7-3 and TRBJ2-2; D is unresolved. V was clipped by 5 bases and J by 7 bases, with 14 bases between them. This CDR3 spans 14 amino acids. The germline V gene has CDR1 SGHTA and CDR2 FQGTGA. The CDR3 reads CASSLLKTGGELFF. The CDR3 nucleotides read TGTGCCAGCAGCCTACTCAAAACGGGCGGGGAGCTGTTTTTT.

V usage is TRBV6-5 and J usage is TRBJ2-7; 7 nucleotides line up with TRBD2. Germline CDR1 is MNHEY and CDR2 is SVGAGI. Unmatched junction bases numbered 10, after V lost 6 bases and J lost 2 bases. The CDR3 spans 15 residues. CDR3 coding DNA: TGTGCCAGCAGCTTTGCTGCGGGGGTGGCCTACGAGCAGTACGTC. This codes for CASSFAAGVAYEQYV.

The CDR3 is CASSLLRGETEAFF. CDR3 sequence (DNA): TGTGCCAGCTCCCTCCTACGGGGGGAGACTGAAGCTTTCTTT. V usage is TRBV18 and J usage is TRBJ1-1; perhaps TRBD1 as D (5 bases). Trimming shortened V by 6 bases and J by 5 bases, and 16 bases separated the two germline ends. From germline, CDR1 is KGHSH and CDR2 LQKENI. The CDR3 totals 14 residues.

The chain's CDR3 is CASKRQPFSGNTIYF. CDR3 in DNA: TGTGCCAGTAAGCGGCAGCCGTTCTCTGGAAACACCATATATTTT. The V and J genes are TRBV19 and TRBJ1-3, with D uncertain. V shed 7 bases and J shed 0 bases, with 13 bases lying between them. The germline gives CDR1 LNHDA, CDR2 SQIVND (reference sequence). The CDR3 is 15 amino acids.

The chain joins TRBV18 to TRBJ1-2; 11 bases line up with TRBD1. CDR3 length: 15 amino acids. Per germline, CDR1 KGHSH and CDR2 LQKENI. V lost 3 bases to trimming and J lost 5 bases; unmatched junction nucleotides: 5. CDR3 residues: CASSPEDRGRYGYTF. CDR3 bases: TGTGCCAGCTCACCGGAGGACAGGGGGCGGTATGGCTACACCTTC.

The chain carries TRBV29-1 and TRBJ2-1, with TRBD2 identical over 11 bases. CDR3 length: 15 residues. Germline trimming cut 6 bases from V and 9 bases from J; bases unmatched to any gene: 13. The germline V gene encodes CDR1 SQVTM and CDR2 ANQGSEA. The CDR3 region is CSVSFSGGAIGEQFF. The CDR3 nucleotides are TGCAGCGTCAGCTTTAGCGGGGGGGCAATCGGTGAGCAGTTCTTC.

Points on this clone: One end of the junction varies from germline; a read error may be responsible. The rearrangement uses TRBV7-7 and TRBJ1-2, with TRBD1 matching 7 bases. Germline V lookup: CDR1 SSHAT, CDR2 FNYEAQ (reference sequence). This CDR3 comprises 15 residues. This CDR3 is CASSSGPKGAGGYTF. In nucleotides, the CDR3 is TGTGCTAGCAGCTCCGGTCCTAAGGGGGCGGGTGGCTACACCTTC.

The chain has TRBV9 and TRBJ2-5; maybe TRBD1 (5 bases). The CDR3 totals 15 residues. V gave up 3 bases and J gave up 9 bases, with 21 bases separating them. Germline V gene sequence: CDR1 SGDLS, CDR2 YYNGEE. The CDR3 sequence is CASSAGHEVTAAQYF. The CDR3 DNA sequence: TGTGCCAGCAGCGCAGGGCATGAAGTAACGGCGGCCCAGTACTTC.

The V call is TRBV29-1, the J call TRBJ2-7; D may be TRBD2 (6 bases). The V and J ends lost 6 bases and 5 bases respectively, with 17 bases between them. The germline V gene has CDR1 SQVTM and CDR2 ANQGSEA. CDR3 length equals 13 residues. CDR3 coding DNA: TGCAGCGTGGGGGACTCCCCGGCCCACGAGCAGTACTTC. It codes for CSVGDSPAHEQYF.

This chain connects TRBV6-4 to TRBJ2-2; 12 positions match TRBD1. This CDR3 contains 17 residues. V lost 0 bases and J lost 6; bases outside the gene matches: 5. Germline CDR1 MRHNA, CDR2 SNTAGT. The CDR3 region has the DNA TGTGCCAGCAGTGACTCGAAGGGACAGGGGGCCTCCGGGGAGCTGTTTTTT. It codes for CASSDSKGQGASGELFF.

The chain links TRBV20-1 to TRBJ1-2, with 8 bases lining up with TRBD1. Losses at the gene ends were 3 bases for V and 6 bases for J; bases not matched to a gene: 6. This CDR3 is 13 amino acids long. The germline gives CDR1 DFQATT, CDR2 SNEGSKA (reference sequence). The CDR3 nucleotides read TGCAGTGCTAGTAGCGGACAGGGAGATGGCTACACCTTC. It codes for CSASSGQGDGYTF.

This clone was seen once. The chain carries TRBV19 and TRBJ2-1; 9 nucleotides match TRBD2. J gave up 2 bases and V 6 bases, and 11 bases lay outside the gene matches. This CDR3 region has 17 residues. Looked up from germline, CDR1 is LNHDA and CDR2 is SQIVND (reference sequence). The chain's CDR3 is CASSLGGRAGTYNEQFF. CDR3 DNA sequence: TGTGCCAGTAGCCTCGGCGGGAGGGCCGGGACCTACAATGAGCAGTTCTTC.

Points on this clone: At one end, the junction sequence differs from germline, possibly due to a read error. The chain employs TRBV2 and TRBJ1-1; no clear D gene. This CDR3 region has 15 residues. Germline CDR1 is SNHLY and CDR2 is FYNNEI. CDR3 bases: TGTGCCAGCAGCGAAGACATCAGAATGAACACTGAAGCTTTCTTT. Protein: CASSEDIRMNTEAFF.

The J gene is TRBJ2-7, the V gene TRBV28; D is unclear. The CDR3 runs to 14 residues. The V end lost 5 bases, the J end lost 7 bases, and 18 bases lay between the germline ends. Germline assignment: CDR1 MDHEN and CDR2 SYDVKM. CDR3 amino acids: CASSPRGISREQYF. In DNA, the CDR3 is TGTGCCAGCAGTCCCCGCGGCATAAGTAGGGAGCAGTACTTC.

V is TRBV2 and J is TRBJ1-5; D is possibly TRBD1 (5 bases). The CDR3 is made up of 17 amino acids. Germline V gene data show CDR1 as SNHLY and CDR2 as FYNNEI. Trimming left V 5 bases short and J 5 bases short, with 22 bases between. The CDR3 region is CASSKRGAEAGHQPQHF. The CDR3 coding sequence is TGTGCCAGCAGTAAACGTGGGGCCGAAGCCGGGCATCAGCCCCAGCATTTT.

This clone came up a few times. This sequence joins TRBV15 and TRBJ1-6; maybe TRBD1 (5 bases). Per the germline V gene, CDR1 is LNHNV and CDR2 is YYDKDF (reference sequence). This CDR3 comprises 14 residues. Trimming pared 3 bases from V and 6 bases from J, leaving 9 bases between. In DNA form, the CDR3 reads TGTGCCACCAGCAGGACAGTTTCTAATTCACCCCTCCACTTT. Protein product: CATSRTVSNSPLHF. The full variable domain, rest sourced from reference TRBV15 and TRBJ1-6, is DAMVIQNPRYQVTQFGKPVTLSCSQTLNHNVMYWYQQKSSQAPKLLFHYYDKDFNNEADTPDNFQSRRPNTSFCFLDIRSPGLGDTAMYLCATSRTVSNSPLHFGNGTRLTVT.

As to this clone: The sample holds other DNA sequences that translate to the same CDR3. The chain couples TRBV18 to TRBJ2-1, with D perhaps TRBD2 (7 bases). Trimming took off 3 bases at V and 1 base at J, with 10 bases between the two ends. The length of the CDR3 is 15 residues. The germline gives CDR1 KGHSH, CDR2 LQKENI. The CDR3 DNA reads TGTGCCAGCTCACCGGGAGGGGGGTCCTACAATGAGCAGTTCTTC. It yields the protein CASSPGGGSYNEQFF. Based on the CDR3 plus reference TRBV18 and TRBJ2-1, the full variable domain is NAGVMQNPRHLVRRRGQEARLRCSPMKGHSHVYWYRQLPEEGLKFMVYLQKENIIDESGMPKERFSAEFPKEGPSILRIQQVVRGDSAAYFCASSPGGGSYNEQFFGPGTRLTVL.

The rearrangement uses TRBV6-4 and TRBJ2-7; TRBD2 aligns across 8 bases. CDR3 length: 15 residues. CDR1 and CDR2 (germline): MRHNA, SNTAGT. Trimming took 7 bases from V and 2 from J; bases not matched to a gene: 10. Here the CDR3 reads CASTPGGHDTYEQYV. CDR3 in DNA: TGTGCCAGCACCCCGGGGGGGCACGACACCTACGAGCAGTACGTC.

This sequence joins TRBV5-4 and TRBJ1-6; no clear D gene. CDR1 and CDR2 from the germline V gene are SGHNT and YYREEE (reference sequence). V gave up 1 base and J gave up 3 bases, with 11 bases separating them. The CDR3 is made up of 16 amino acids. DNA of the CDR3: TGTGCCAGCAGCTTGTCCGCAGGCCTCTATAATTCACCCCTCCACTTT. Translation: CASSLSAGLYNSPLHF.

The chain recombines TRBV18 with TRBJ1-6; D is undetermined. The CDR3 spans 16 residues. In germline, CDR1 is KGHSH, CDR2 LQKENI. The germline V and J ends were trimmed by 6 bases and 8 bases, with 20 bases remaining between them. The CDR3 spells CASSLSPRMEDSPLHF. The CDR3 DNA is TGTGCCAGCTCTCTCTCCCCCAGGATGGAGGATTCACCCCTCCACTTT.

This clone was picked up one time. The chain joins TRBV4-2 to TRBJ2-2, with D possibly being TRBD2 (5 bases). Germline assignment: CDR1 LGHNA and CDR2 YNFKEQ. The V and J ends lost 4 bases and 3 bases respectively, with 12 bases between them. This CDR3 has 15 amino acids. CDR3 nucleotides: TGTGCCAGCAGCCGGAACCTCGGGGACACCGGGGAGCTGTTTTTT. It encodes CASSRNLGDTGELFF.